This TCR beta chain was profiled in a study of T cell responses to AZD1222 COVID-19 vaccine. From germline, CDR1 is SGHVS and CDR2 FNYEAQ. CDR3 size: 14 residues. V dropped 1 base and J dropped 5; count of bases not matched to a gene: 0. In its sample, this clone was seen once. What it binds is unknown. Whole-study findings and limits: A mostly white British donor set with more females was recruited, and clonal diversity was possibly underestimated. Spike-wide vaccine-associated CD4 TCRs dominated at 160-218 and 743-854. Sampling captured repertoires only after the peak T cell response. Two AZD1222 administrations were followed by greater Spike-specific TCR breadth and depth.

Some clones are missing from TCRdb's copy, which holds only in-frame ones; the method was immunoSEQ multiplex PCR. The sample consists of under 95,000 clones, approximately 87% of them appearing once. This sequence joins TRBV7-6 and TRBJ2-2; 8 bases fit TRBD2. Sequenced material: peripheral blood, taken 28 days after the second AZD1222 dose. This sequence originates from an adult who received the AZD1222 COVID-19 vaccine. The CDR3 loop is CASSLGGGTGELFF. The CDR3 DNA reads as TGTGCCAGCAGCTTAGGCGGGGGGACCGGGGAGCTGTTTTTT. Looking up the rest from reference TRBV7-6 and TRBJ2-2 gives the full variable domain: GAGVSQSPRYKVTKRGQDVALRCDPISGHVSLYWYRQALGQGPEFLTYFNYEAQQDKSGLPNDRFSAERPEGSISTLTIQRTEQRDSAMYRCASSLGGGTGELFFGEGSRLTVL.